These T cell receptor beta chains were read from a single sample in a study of control samples from healthy donors and cancer patients. Method: immunoSEQ multiplex PCR; TCRdb's copy keeps in-frame clones and lacks some. Here the sample spans 150,000 or so clones, roughly 92% being singletons. Source material: blood. These TCRs come from a woman aged 25 to 39 in good health. Both conserved end residues are part of each CDR3. The order of the fields is clone size, J gene, D gene, V gene, CDR3 DNA, CDR3 protein. D genes are given only for firm matches. Clone size is stated in some rows and not others, as once, few, many or a class when expanded.

abundance: .; j_gene: TRBJ1-3; d_gene: .; v_gene: TRBV7-9; CDR3nt: TGTGCCAGCAGCCTAGCAGGACAGTACTCTGGAAACACCATATATTTT; CDR3aa: CASSLAGQYSGNTIYF
abundance: .; j_gene: TRBJ1-6; d_gene: .; v_gene: TRBV15; CDR3nt: TGTGCCACCAGCAGATCTCATAATAATTCACCCCTCCACTTT; CDR3aa: CATSRSHNNSPLHF
abundance: .; j_gene: TRBJ2-2; d_gene: .; v_gene: TRBV27; CDR3nt: TGTGCCAGCAGTTACAGTTGGACCGGGGAGCTGTTTTTT; CDR3aa: CASSYSWTGELFF
abundance: .; j_gene: TRBJ1-3; d_gene: .; v_gene: TRBV6-1; CDR3nt: TGTGCCAGCAGAACCTGGGAGGACACCATATATTTT; CDR3aa: CASRTWEDTIYF
abundance: .; j_gene: TRBJ2-1; d_gene: .; v_gene: TRBV7-2; CDR3nt: TGTGCCAGCAGCCCAACAGGGTCCAATGAGCAGTTCTTC; CDR3aa: CASSPTGSNEQFF
abundance: .; j_gene: TRBJ2-1; d_gene: .; v_gene: TRBV30; CDR3nt: TGTGCCTGGAGTGTTCTTGGGGCCCCGAGCGATGAGCAGTTCTTC; CDR3aa: CAWSVLGAPSDEQFF
abundance: .; j_gene: TRBJ2-1; d_gene: .; v_gene: TRBV14; CDR3nt: TGTGCCAGCAGCCAAAGGGGAACTACTCACGAGTTCTTC; CDR3aa: CASSQRGTTHEFF
abundance: .; j_gene: TRBJ2-7; d_gene: .; v_gene: TRBV7-2; CDR3nt: TGTGCCAGCAGCACCTCCTACGAGCAGTACTTC; CDR3aa: CASSTSYEQYF
abundance: .; j_gene: TRBJ1-2; d_gene: .; v_gene: TRBV29-1; CDR3nt: TGCAGCGTCCGGGACGGAGATAACTATGGCTACACCTTC; CDR3aa: CSVRDGDNYGYTF
abundance: .; j_gene: TRBJ2-5; d_gene: .; v_gene: TRBV29-1; CDR3nt: TGCAGCGTAGCGGGTGGTGACCAAGAGACCCAGTACTTC; CDR3aa: CSVAGGDQETQYF
abundance: .; j_gene: TRBJ1-5; d_gene: .; v_gene: TRBV6-1; CDR3nt: TGTGCCAGCAGTGATGAGGATCGGACAGTTACCAATCAGCCCCAGCATTTT; CDR3aa: CASSDEDRTVTNQPQHF
abundance: .; j_gene: TRBJ1-5; d_gene: TRBD1; v_gene: TRBV19; CDR3nt: TGTGCCAGTAGTCCAACAGGGGGGCCCCAGCATTTT; CDR3aa: CASSPTGGPQHF
abundance: .; j_gene: TRBJ2-7; d_gene: TRBD2; v_gene: TRBV3-1/TRBV3-2; CDR3nt: TGTGCCAGCAGCCAAGGGGCGGGAGGGGGCGAGCAGTACTTC; CDR3aa: CASSQGAGGGEQYF
abundance: .; j_gene: TRBJ2-7; d_gene: TRBD2; v_gene: TRBV5-5; CDR3nt: TGTGCCAGCAGCTTGGCCCCTAGCGGGGGAAGGTACGAGCAGTACTTC; CDR3aa: CASSLAPSGGRYEQYF
abundance: .; j_gene: TRBJ2-2; d_gene: .; v_gene: TRBV6-4; CDR3nt: TGTGCCAGCAGTGAAGGCACCGGGGAGCTGTTTTTT; CDR3aa: CASSEGTGELFF
abundance: .; j_gene: TRBJ2-1; d_gene: .; v_gene: TRBV7-6; CDR3nt: TGTGCCAGCAGCCCAACCCGAGCGGACAATGAGCAGTTCTTC; CDR3aa: CASSPTRADNEQFF
abundance: .; j_gene: TRBJ2-1; d_gene: .; v_gene: TRBV9; CDR3nt: TGTGCCAGCAGCGTGGAAGAGACGGAGCAGTTCTTC; CDR3aa: CASSVEETEQFF
abundance: .; j_gene: TRBJ2-7; d_gene: TRBD2; v_gene: TRBV7-6; CDR3nt: TGTGCCAGCAGCTCAACACCGGGACTAGGATATAACGAGCAGTACTTC; CDR3aa: CASSSTPGLGYNEQYF
abundance: .; j_gene: TRBJ2-3; d_gene: .; v_gene: TRBV2; CDR3nt: TGTGCCAGCACACCAGACACAGATACGCAGTATTTT; CDR3aa: CASTPDTDTQYF
abundance: once; j_gene: TRBJ2-2; d_gene: .; v_gene: TRBV27; CDR3nt: TGTGCCAGCAGTTTGAGGAGAGCGACGAACACCGGGGAGCTGTTTTTT; CDR3aa: CASSLRRATNTGELFF
abundance: .; j_gene: TRBJ2-7; d_gene: TRBD2; v_gene: TRBV3-1/TRBV3-2; CDR3nt: TGTGCCAGCAGCCAACCGGGACTAACCGAGACCTACGAGCAGTACTTC; CDR3aa: CASSQPGLTETYEQYF
abundance: .; j_gene: TRBJ2-7; d_gene: .; v_gene: TRBV5-1; CDR3nt: TGCGCCAGCAGTTTTTCAGGGAGAGACGAGCAGTACTTC; CDR3aa: CASSFSGRDEQYF
abundance: .; j_gene: TRBJ1-5; d_gene: .; v_gene: TRBV2; CDR3nt: TGTGCCAGCAGTCCGTCACCCAATCAGCCCCAGCATTTT; CDR3aa: CASSPSPNQPQHF
abundance: .; j_gene: TRBJ2-3; d_gene: .; v_gene: TRBV4-2; CDR3nt: TGTGCCAGCAGCCGTACATTGGGGGGCGATACGCAGTATTTT; CDR3aa: CASSRTLGGDTQYF
abundance: .; j_gene: TRBJ2-1; d_gene: .; v_gene: TRBV4-1; CDR3nt: TGCGCCAGCAGCCGGGAGACTTCAAAGCAGTTCTTC; CDR3aa: CASSRETSKQFF
abundance: .; j_gene: TRBJ2-7; d_gene: TRBD2; v_gene: TRBV27; CDR3nt: TGTGCCAGCAGTTTAGTGACTAGCGGACCCTACGAGCAGTACTTC; CDR3aa: CASSLVTSGPYEQYF
abundance: .; j_gene: TRBJ2-7; d_gene: TRBD2; v_gene: TRBV6-5; CDR3nt: TGTGCCAGCAACGCGGGACTAGCGTACGAGCAGTACTTC; CDR3aa: CASNAGLAYEQYF
abundance: once; j_gene: TRBJ2-5; d_gene: TRBD2; v_gene: TRBV5-6; CDR3nt: TGTGCCAGCAGCTTGGTGACTAGCAGACAAGAGACCCAGTACTTC; CDR3aa: CASSLVTSRQETQYF
abundance: .; j_gene: TRBJ2-2; d_gene: TRBD1; v_gene: TRBV19; CDR3nt: TGTGCCAGTAGATCGTGGACAGGGAACACCGGGGAGCTGTTTTTT; CDR3aa: CASRSWTGNTGELFF
abundance: .; j_gene: TRBJ2-7; d_gene: TRBD2; v_gene: TRBV9; CDR3nt: TGTGCCAGCAGCCCCGGACTAGCGGCCGCCTACGAGCAGTACTTC; CDR3aa: CASSPGLAAAYEQYF
abundance: .; j_gene: TRBJ1-5; d_gene: .; v_gene: TRBV15; CDR3nt: TGTGCCACCAGCGGGAGTGGTAGGAGAGGAGGCAATCAGCCCCAGCATTTT; CDR3aa: CATSGSGRRGGNQPQHF
abundance: .; j_gene: TRBJ2-3; d_gene: .; v_gene: TRBV27; CDR3nt: TGTGCCAGCAGTTTGCTGAACGAGAATACGCAGTATTTT; CDR3aa: CASSLLNENTQYF
abundance: .; j_gene: TRBJ2-3; d_gene: TRBD1; v_gene: TRBV28; CDR3nt: TGTGCCAGCAGTTCCTTGTTGGACAGGGACGTCGTCACAGATACGCAGTATTTT; CDR3aa: CASSSLLDRDVVTDTQYF
abundance: .; j_gene: TRBJ1-2; d_gene: TRBD1; v_gene: TRBV7-3; CDR3nt: TGTGCCAGCAGCTCTACCGGGACAGTGACCTATGGCTACACCTTC; CDR3aa: CASSSTGTVTYGYTF
abundance: .; j_gene: TRBJ2-2; d_gene: TRBD2; v_gene: TRBV5-1; CDR3nt: TGCGCCAGCAGTTGGGGACTAGCGCCTACCGGGGAGCTGTTTTTT; CDR3aa: CASSWGLAPTGELFF
abundance: .; j_gene: TRBJ2-7; d_gene: TRBD2; v_gene: TRBV18; CDR3nt: TGTGCCAGCTCCCCACCCAGACTAGCGGGAGGGATCTCCTACGAGCAGTACTTC; CDR3aa: CASSPPRLAGGISYEQYF
abundance: .; j_gene: TRBJ1-5; d_gene: .; v_gene: TRBV4-1; CDR3nt: TGCGCCAGCAGCCAAGGGCCAGGGGAGATGCAGCCCCAGCATTTT; CDR3aa: CASSQGPGEMQPQHF
abundance: .; j_gene: TRBJ1-1; d_gene: TRBD1; v_gene: TRBV5-1; CDR3nt: TGCGCCAGCAGCTTTAGGACAGGGCCAAACATAGAAGCTTTCTTT; CDR3aa: CASSFRTGPNIEAFF
abundance: .; j_gene: TRBJ2-2; d_gene: .; v_gene: TRBV2; CDR3nt: TGTGCCAGCAGTCCGACACGAGAGGTCTCCGGGGAGCTGTTTTTT; CDR3aa: CASSPTREVSGELFF
abundance: .; j_gene: TRBJ2-3; d_gene: TRBD1; v_gene: TRBV4-3; CDR3nt: TGCGCCAGCAGCCAAGAGACAGGGGCGGAGGTTTATACGCAGTATTTT; CDR3aa: CASSQETGAEVYTQYF
abundance: .; j_gene: TRBJ1-5; d_gene: .; v_gene: TRBV6-6; CDR3nt: TGTGCCAGCACTTCTTGGGGGGGCTTGAGCAATCAGCCCCAGCATTTT; CDR3aa: CASTSWGGLSNQPQHF
abundance: .; j_gene: TRBJ2-3; d_gene: TRBD1; v_gene: TRBV4-1; CDR3nt: TGCGCCAGCAGCCAAGAGGGACAGGGGTTTTTAGGGGCAGATACGCAGTATTTT; CDR3aa: CASSQEGQGFLGADTQYF
abundance: .; j_gene: TRBJ2-1; d_gene: .; v_gene: TRBV28; CDR3nt: TGTGCCAGCAGTTCAGAAGAGCAGAGCTCCTACAATGAGCAGTTCTTC; CDR3aa: CASSSEEQSSYNEQFF
abundance: .; j_gene: TRBJ2-1; d_gene: .; v_gene: TRBV4-1; CDR3nt: TGCGCCAGCAGCCAAGGGTTCCGCAACTCCTACAATGAGCAGTTCTTC; CDR3aa: CASSQGFRNSYNEQFF
abundance: .; j_gene: TRBJ2-1; d_gene: .; v_gene: TRBV20-1; CDR3nt: TGCAGTGCTAGTGGGGAAAGTAGCGGCTACAATGAGCAGTTCTTC; CDR3aa: CSASGESSGYNEQFF
abundance: .; j_gene: TRBJ2-7; d_gene: TRBD1; v_gene: TRBV28; CDR3nt: TGTGCCAGCACCGGACAGGGGGATCCGGGGTCCTACGAGCAGTACTTC; CDR3aa: CASTGQGDPGSYEQYF
abundance: .; j_gene: TRBJ2-2; d_gene: TRBD2; v_gene: TRBV4-1; CDR3nt: TGCGCCAGCAGCCAAGACGGTCCAGCGGGGAGCACCGGGGAGCTGTTTTTT; CDR3aa: CASSQDGPAGSTGELFF
abundance: once; j_gene: TRBJ2-7; d_gene: .; v_gene: TRBV20-1; CDR3nt: TGCAGTGCCACAGCGGGTGAGCAGTACTTC; CDR3aa: CSATAGEQYF
abundance: .; j_gene: TRBJ2-1; d_gene: TRBD1; v_gene: TRBV28; CDR3nt: TGTGCCAGCAGTTATCGTCCTGACAGGGGAAGTCGGAATGAGCAGTTCTTC; CDR3aa: CASSYRPDRGSRNEQFF
abundance: .; j_gene: TRBJ1-6; d_gene: .; v_gene: TRBV6-5; CDR3nt: TGTGCCAGCAGTTACTCGCCAGGGAGGAATTCACCCCTCCACTTT; CDR3aa: CASSYSPGRNSPLHF
abundance: .; j_gene: TRBJ1-2; d_gene: .; v_gene: TRBV29-1; CDR3nt: TGCAGCGTTGAACAGGGGCCCTATGGCTACACCTTC; CDR3aa: CSVEQGPYGYTF
abundance: .; j_gene: TRBJ2-1; d_gene: .; v_gene: TRBV25-1; CDR3nt: TGTGCCAGCAGTGAAGTAGATTGGGGGCAGTTCTTC; CDR3aa: CASSEVDWGQFF
abundance: .; j_gene: TRBJ1-6; d_gene: .; v_gene: TRBV21-1; CDR3nt: TGTGCCAGCCTCAAAAGGGCCCCCTATAATTCACCCCTCCACTTT; CDR3aa: CASLKRAPYNSPLHF
abundance: .; j_gene: TRBJ1-3; d_gene: .; v_gene: TRBV12-2; CDR3nt: TGTGCAAGTCGCTTAAGGTATTTGGGAAACACCATATATTTT; CDR3aa: CASRLRYLGNTIYF
abundance: .; j_gene: TRBJ2-1; d_gene: .; v_gene: TRBV21-1; CDR3nt: TGTGCCAGCAGGTTGGACAGATCAAGACCTTACAATGAGCAGTTCTTC; CDR3aa: CASRLDRSRPYNEQFF
abundance: few; j_gene: TRBJ2-5; d_gene: .; v_gene: TRBV11-2; CDR3nt: TGTGCCAGCAGCTTAGATCTATGGCAGGGAGGAGAGACCCAGTACTTC; CDR3aa: CASSLDLWQGGETQYF
abundance: .; j_gene: TRBJ2-3; d_gene: .; v_gene: TRBV6-6; CDR3nt: TGTGCCAGCAGTTATCGGAACACAGATACGCAGTATTTT; CDR3aa: CASSYRNTDTQYF